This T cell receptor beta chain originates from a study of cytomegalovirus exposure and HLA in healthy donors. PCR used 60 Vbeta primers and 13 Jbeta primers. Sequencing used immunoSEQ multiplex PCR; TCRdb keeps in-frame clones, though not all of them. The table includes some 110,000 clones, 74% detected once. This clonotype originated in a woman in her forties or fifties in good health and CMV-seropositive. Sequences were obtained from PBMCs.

Here the CDR3 DNA reads TGTGCCAGCAGCTTGGGGGCAACGGAGTACTTC. This codes for CASSLGATEYF. The rearrangement joins TRBV11-2 to TRBJ2-7; D perhaps matches TRBD1 (6 bases). The V end lost 3 bases, the J end lost 11 bases, and 11 bases lay between the germline ends. In germline, CDR1 is SGHAT, CDR2 FQNNGV. The CDR3 totals 11 residues.